Below, one T cell receptor beta chain is given with its context. In assigning cohorts, the study relied on participant-reported clinical history. In the authors' methods: Estimates of nucleated cell counts were drawn from the amplification of reference gene primers. The protocol was immunoSEQ multiplex PCR, while the TCRdb copy is restricted to in-frame clones and leaves out a portion. V, J and clone size were drawn from that table, and D and trimming were deduced from the DNA. The profile shows 150,000 to 200,000 clones, roughly 87% of them singletons. This entry comes from a study of blood T cell repertoires in COVID-19. Across the whole study: Spain, Italy and the United States supplied samples that represented acute and convalescent COVID-19.

Trimming took 5 bases from V and 6 from J; bases not matched to a gene: 4. The CDR3 contains 14 residues. Germline V gives CDR1 KGHSH, CDR2 LQKENI. The sequenced sample consisted of PBMCs or T cells enriched from blood (not recorded which). This receptor was identified in a man in his fifties who had recovered from COVID-19. The rearrangement uses TRBV18 and TRBJ1-5; 10 nucleotides align to TRBD1. CDR3 region: CASSSGQGGQPQHF. The CDR3, as DNA: TGTGCCAGCTCATCAGGACAGGGGGGTCAGCCCCAGCATTTT.